The 20 T cell receptor beta chains below all came from one sample that was sequenced in a study of HIV-infected patients and healthy controls. The repertoire came from unfractionated whole blood and reflected all unsorted peripheral T cells. Alpha and beta constant-region primers primed reverse transcription of around 500 ng RNA. Each of the alpha and beta chains got its own library through chain-specific third strand synthesis with indices. A single record per CDR3 protein comes from TCRdb applying MiXCR to the 5' RACE reads. The sample lists over 9,000 distinct CDR3 sequences, 6.5% to 9.5% occurring once. Source: blood, taken before antiretroviral therapy. The receptors were sampled from an adult with HIV infection. The donor label of this sample is uncertain.

This clonotype was recorded many times. The J gene is TRBJ2-3, the V gene TRBV7-9; weak D call: TRBD2 (5 bases). There are 14 residues in the CDR3. Germline V CDR1 and CDR2: SEHNR, FQNEAQ (reference sequence). Trimming cost V 3 bases and J 1 base, with 8 bases left between them. The CDR3 DNA sequence: TGTGCCAGCAGCTTTGGAGCGGGCACAGATACGCAGTATTTT. Protein sequence: CASSFGAGTDTQYF.

This clonotype was seen repeatedly, ten times or more. This rearrangement joins TRBV19 to TRBJ2-1; 7 positions match TRBD1. After removal of 5 bases from V and 10 bases from J, the junction contained 8 bases not matched to a gene. This CDR3 is 13 amino acids long. CDR1 is LNHDA, CDR2 SQIVND, per germline (reference sequence). CDR3 amino acids: CASSEGARVEQFF. The CDR3 DNA reads TGTGCCAGTAGTGAGGGGGCTCGGGTCGAGCAGTTCTTC. The full variable domain, with the rest looked up from reference TRBV19 and TRBJ2-1, is DGGITQSPKYLFRKEGQNVTLSCEQNLNHDAMYWYRQDPGQGLRLIYYSQIVNDFQKGDIAEGYSVSREKKESFPLTVTSAQKNPTAFYLCASSEGARVEQFFGPGTRLTVL.

This clonotype was observed at least ten times. The chain is built from TRBV4-3 and TRBJ1-4; tentative D call: TRBD1 (5 bases). Germline V gives CDR1 LGHNA, CDR2 YSLEER. This CDR3 comprises 14 residues. V was shortened by 6 bases and J by 8 bases, with 16 bases between the two germline ends. The CDR3 DNA sequence: TGCGCCAGCAGGATGGGGCAGGGTCGCGAAAAACTGTTTTTT. Its translation: CASRMGQGREKLFF.

This clonotype was found many times. The chain recombines TRBV20-1 with TRBJ2-7; D is possibly TRBD1 (6 bases). This CDR3 is built from 13 residues. CDR1 and CDR2 from the germline V gene are DFQATT and SNEGSKA (reference sequence). The V end lost 5 bases, the J end lost 2 bases, and 13 bases lay between the germline ends. The CDR3 reads CSAPRTDTYEQYF. CDR3 in DNA: TGCAGTGCTCCAAGGACAGACACCTACGAGCAGTACTTC.

This chain joins TRBV6-2 or TRBV6-3 and TRBJ2-1, with D possibly being TRBD1 (6 bases). The germline CDR1 and CDR2 sequences are MNHEY and SVGEGT. The CDR3 is made up of 21 amino acids. V was clipped by 6 bases and J by 4 bases, with 34 bases between them. This CDR3 is CASRIVRGTSLATSKYNEQFF. DNA of the CDR3: TGTGCCAGCAGAATAGTTAGGGGGACCTCTCTAGCAACTTCAAAATACAATGAGCAGTTCTTC.

Many counts were recorded for this clonotype. V usage is TRBV27 and J usage is TRBJ2-7, with TRBD1 matching over 10 bases. Looked up from germline, CDR1 is MNHEY and CDR2 is SMNVEV (reference sequence). The junction had 12 bases not matched to a gene; V was cut back by 5 bases and J by 2 bases. The CDR3 has 17 amino acids. The CDR3 DNA is TGTGCCAGCAGTACTAAGGAACCGGGACAGGGGCCCTACGAGCAGTACTTC. Its protein product is CASSTKEPGQGPYEQYF.

This clonotype was recorded many times. This chain links TRBV25-1 with TRBJ2-7, with a possible D match to TRBD2 (7 bases). CDR1 and CDR2 (germline): MGHDK, SYGVNS. V was shortened by 4 bases and J by 6 bases, with 16 bases between the two germline ends. The CDR3 has 14 residues. The CDR3 loop is CASSAGGAFSEQYF. CDR3 bases: TGTGCCAGCAGTGCGGGGGGCGCGTTCTCCGAGCAGTACTTC.

This clonotype was picked up a small number of times. The chain couples TRBV15 to TRBJ1-5, with a possible D match to TRBD1 (6 bases). The length of the CDR3 is 16 residues. Trimming left V 3 bases short and J 0 bases short, with 12 bases between. Looked up from germline, CDR1 is LNHNV and CDR2 is YYDKDF (reference sequence). The CDR3, as DNA: TGTGCCACCAGCAGCGGACAGACTAATAGCAATCAGCCCCAGCATTTT. Its protein is CATSSGQTNSNQPQHF. The whole variable domain, remainder taken from reference TRBV15 and TRBJ1-5, is DAMVIQNPRYQVTQFGKPVTLSCSQTLNHNVMYWYQQKSSQAPKLLFHYYDKDFNNEADTPDNFQSRRPNTSFCFLDIRSPGLGDTAMYLCATSSGQTNSNQPQHFGDGTRLSIL.

This clonotype was seen only a few times. DNA of the CDR3: TGTGCCAGCAGCTTTGAAGGCACAGATACGCAGTATTTT. It translates to CASSFEGTDTQYF. The J gene is TRBJ2-3, the V gene TRBV5-4; D gene uncertain. Germline V lookup: CDR1 SGHNT, CDR2 YYREEE (reference sequence). V lost 2 bases and J lost 1, with 5 bases in between. The CDR3 runs to 13 residues. Variable domain in full (rest from reference TRBV5-4 and TRBJ2-3): ETGVTQSPTHLIKTRGQQVTLRCSSQSGHNTVSWYQQALGQGPQFIFQYYREEENGRGNFPPRFSGLQFPNYSSELNVNALELDDSALYLCASSFEGTDTQYFGPGTRLTVL.

This clonotype was counted at least ten times. The V gene is TRBV7-9, the J gene TRBJ1-2, with a possible D match to TRBD1 (6 bases). The CDR3 covers 13 residues. Germline CDR1 and CDR2: SEHNR and FQNEAQ (reference sequence). Trimming stripped 5 bases from V and 4 bases from J, with 11 bases between. In DNA form, the CDR3 reads TGTGCCAGCAGCGCAGGGGCAGCCTATGGCTACACCTTC. This encodes CASSAGAAYGYTF.

This clonotype was recorded at least ten times. The chain recombines TRBV24-1 with TRBJ1-2; D remains ambiguous. The CDR3 is 16 amino acids. Germline V gene lookup returns CDR1 KGHDR and CDR2 SFDVKD. With 4 bases removed from V and 0 bases from J, the gap between germline ends came to 14 bases. CDR3 coding DNA: TGTGCCACCAGTGACTCTCGAGGACCTGCTAACTATGGCTACACCTTC. It codes for CATSDSRGPANYGYTF.

This clonotype was seen repeatedly, ten times or more. The chain is built from TRBV12-2 and TRBJ2-2. TRBV12-2 is a documented pseudogene. The CDR3 runs to 13 residues. The CDR3 here is CASRLENTGELFF. In DNA, the CDR3 is TGTGCAAGTCGCTTGGAGAACACCGGGGAGCTGTTTTTT.

In its sample, this clonotype was seen many times. This chain links TRBV25-1 with TRBJ2-3; the D gene is possibly TRBD2 (6 bases). CDR3 length equals 13 residues. The ends were cut back, 2 bases at V and 8 bases at J, with 11 bases in the middle. CDR1 MGHDK and CDR2 SYGVNS come from the germline V gene. The CDR3 reads CASSETGEVTQYF. The CDR3 DNA reads TGTGCCAGCAGTGAAACGGGGGAGGTTACGCAGTATTTT.

This clonotype has at least ten counts. This chain joins TRBV2 and TRBJ1-1; D gene ambiguous. This CDR3 is built from 11 residues. Germline-derived CDR1 and CDR2 are SNHLY and FYNNEI. The V end was cut by 3 bases, the J end by 11 bases, with 10 bases between. For the CDR3, the DNA is TGTGCCAGCAGTGACTGGGGAGGCGCTTTCTTT. This encodes CASSDWGGAFF.

In this sample, this clonotype turned up many times. This chain uses TRBV29-1 with TRBJ1-2; no clear D. V was shortened by 0 bases and J by 4 bases, with 12 bases between the two germline ends. Germline CDR1 SQVTM, CDR2 ANQGSEA. The CDR3 has 14 amino acids. CDR3: CSVEDQAGSYGYTF. The CDR3 DNA is TGCAGCGTTGAAGATCAGGCCGGGTCCTATGGCTACACCTTC.

This clonotype has at least ten counts. The chain carries TRBV6-4 and TRBJ1-5; TRBD1 might be the D (5 bases). CDR3 length: 14 amino acids. CDR1 and CDR2 from the germline V gene are MRHNA and SNTAGT. V was shortened by 8 bases and J by 7 bases, with 18 bases between the two germline ends. CDR3 nucleotide sequence: TGTGCCAGCGACCGGGACTCGGTCCACCAGCCCCAGCATTTT. It translates to CASDRDSVHQPQHF.

Details on this clonotype: This sequence may be a read error, since a much larger clone differs from it by one base. The chain recombines TRBV4-1 with TRBJ1-2, with a possible D match to TRBD1 (5 bases). V lost 4 bases, J lost 0 bases, and 12 bases lay in between. This CDR3 comprises 15 residues. Per the germline V gene, CDR1 is MGHRA and CDR2 is YSYEKL. CDR3 nucleotide sequence: TGCGCCAGCAGCCCGCAGACAGAGTCTAACTATGGCTACACCTTC. Translated, it gives CASSPQTESNYGYTF.

This clonotype was seen many times. This rearrangement joins TRBV19 to TRBJ2-1, with TRBD1 as a possible D gene (6 bases). The V end lost 7 bases, the J end lost 2 bases, and 21 bases lay between the germline ends. Germline V gene lookup returns CDR1 LNHDA and CDR2 SQIVND (reference sequence). The CDR3 contains 17 residues. The CDR3 DNA is TGTGCCAGTAATTCGATCCAGGGACATGGGACCTACAATGAGCAGTTCTTC. Amino acid sequence: CASNSIQGHGTYNEQFF.

This clonotype was counted at least ten times. CDR3: CASSPRQAGFTGELFF. Here the CDR3 DNA reads TGTGCCAGCAGTCCTCGACAGGCAGGTTTCACCGGGGAGCTGTTTTTT. The chain combines TRBV5-5 with TRBJ2-2; possibly TRBD1 for D (6 bases). V was cut by 5 bases and J by 4 bases, with 18 bases left in between. The CDR3 is 16 residues long. Germline assignment: CDR1 SGHKS and CDR2 YYEKEE (reference sequence). The complete variable domain, with remaining parts taken from reference TRBV5-5 and TRBJ2-2, reads DAGVTQSPTHLIKTRGQQVTLRCSPISGHKSVSWYQQVLGQGPQFIFQYYEKEERGRGNFPDRFSARQFPNYSSELNVNALLLGDSALYLCASSPRQAGFTGELFFGEGSRLTVL.

There are many counts of this clonotype. This chain joins TRBV10-3 and TRBJ2-2; 11 positions agree with TRBD2. The CDR3 extends over 15 amino acids. V dropped 6 bases and J dropped 5; count of bases not matched to a gene: 5. Germline V CDR1 and CDR2: ENHRY, SYGVKD. The CDR3 region is CAIRGASGGTGELFF. In DNA, the CDR3 is TGTGCCATCAGGGGGGCTAGCGGGGGGACCGGGGAGCTGTTTTTT.